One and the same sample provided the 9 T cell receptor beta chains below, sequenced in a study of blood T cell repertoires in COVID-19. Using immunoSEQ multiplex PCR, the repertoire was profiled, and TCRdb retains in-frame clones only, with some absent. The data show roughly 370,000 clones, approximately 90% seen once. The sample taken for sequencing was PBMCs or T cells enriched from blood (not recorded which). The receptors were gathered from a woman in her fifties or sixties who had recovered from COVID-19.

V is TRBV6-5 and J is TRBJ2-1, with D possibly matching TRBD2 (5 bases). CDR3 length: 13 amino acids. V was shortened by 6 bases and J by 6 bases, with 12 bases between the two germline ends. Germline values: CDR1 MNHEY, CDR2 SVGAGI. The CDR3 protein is CASSDGLINEQFF. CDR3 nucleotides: TGTGCCAGCAGCGATGGACTCATCAATGAGCAGTTCTTC.

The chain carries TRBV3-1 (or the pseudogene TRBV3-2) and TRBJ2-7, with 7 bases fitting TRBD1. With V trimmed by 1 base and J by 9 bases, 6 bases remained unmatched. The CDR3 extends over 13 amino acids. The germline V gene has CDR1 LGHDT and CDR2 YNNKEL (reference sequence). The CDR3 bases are TGTGCCAGCAGCCAAGGTACAGGGGTAGCGCAGTACTTC. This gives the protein CASSQGTGVAQYF.

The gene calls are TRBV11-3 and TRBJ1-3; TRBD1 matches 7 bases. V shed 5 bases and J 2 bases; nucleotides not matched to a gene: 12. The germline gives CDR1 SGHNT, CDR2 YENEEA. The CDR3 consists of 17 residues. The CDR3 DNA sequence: TGTGCCAGCAGCGCAAGACAGGGATCCGGTGCTGGAAACACCATATATTTT. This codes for CASSARQGSGAGNTIYF. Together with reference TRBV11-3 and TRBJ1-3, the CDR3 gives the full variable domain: EAGVVQSPRYKIIEKKQPVAFWCNPISGHNTLYWYLQNLGQGPELLIRYENEEAVDDSQLPKDRFSAERLKGVDSTLKIQPAELGDSAVYLCASSARQGSGAGNTIYFGEGSWLTVV.

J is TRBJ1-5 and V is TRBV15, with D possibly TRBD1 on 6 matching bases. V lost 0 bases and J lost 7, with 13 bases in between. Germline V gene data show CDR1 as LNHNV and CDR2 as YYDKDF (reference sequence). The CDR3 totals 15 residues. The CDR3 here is CATSRERGALQPQHF. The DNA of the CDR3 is TGTGCCACCAGCAGAGAACGGGGGGCTTTGCAGCCCCAGCATTTT.

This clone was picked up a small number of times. CDR3 residues: CASRIYGTGLEAFF. The CDR3 region has the DNA TGTGCCAGCAGGATCTACGGGACAGGCCTTGAAGCTTTCTTT. This chain connects TRBV28 to TRBJ1-1, with 8 bases identical to TRBD1. This CDR3 region has 14 residues. V dropped 6 bases and J dropped 7; count of bases not matched to a gene: 10. Germline CDR1 MDHEN, CDR2 SYDVKM.

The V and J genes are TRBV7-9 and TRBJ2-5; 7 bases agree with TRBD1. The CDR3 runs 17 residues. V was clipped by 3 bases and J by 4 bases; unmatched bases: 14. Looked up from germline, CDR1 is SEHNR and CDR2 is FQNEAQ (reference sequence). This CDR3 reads CASSLGGGRGFLETQYF. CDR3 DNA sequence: TGTGCCAGCAGCTTGGGCGGTGGCAGGGGGTTCCTAGAGACCCAGTACTTC.

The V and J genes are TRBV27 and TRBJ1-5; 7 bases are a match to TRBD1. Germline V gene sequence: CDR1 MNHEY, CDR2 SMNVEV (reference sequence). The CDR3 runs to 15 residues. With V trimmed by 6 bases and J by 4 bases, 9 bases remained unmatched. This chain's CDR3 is CASSLDRDANQPQHF. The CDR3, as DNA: TGTGCCAGCAGCCTAGACAGGGATGCTAATCAGCCCCAGCATTTT.

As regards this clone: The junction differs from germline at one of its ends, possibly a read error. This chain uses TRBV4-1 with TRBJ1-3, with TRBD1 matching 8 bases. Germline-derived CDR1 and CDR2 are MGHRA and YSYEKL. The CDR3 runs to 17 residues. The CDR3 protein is CASSQVLGQGGENTMYF. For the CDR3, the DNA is TGCGCCAGCAGCCAAGTTTTAGGACAGGGAGGGGAAAACACCATGTATTTT.

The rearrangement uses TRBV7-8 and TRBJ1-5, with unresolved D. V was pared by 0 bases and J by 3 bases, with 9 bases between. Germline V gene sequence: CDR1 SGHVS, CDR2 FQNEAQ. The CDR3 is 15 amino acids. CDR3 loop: CASSLAPQLNQPQHF. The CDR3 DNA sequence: TGTGCCAGCAGCTTAGCGCCACAGCTCAATCAGCCCCAGCATTTT. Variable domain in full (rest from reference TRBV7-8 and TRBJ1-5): GAGVSQSPRYKVAKRGQDVALRCDPISGHVSLFWYQQALGQGPEFLTYFQNEAQLDKSGLPSDRFFAERPEGSVSTLKIQRTQQEDSAVYLCASSLAPQLNQPQHFGDGTRLSIL.